One sample yielded the 27 T cell receptor beta chains listed below, sequenced in a study of shared clonotypes between healthy human individuals. Naive CD8 cells lacked CD45RO, underwent positive selection for CCR7 and left out terminally differentiated effector memory CD45RA+ cells. Repertoires were generated with immunoSEQ multiplex PCR, while TCRdb's copy carries only in-frame clones and drops some. The profile covers about 820,000 clones, with about 91% appearing a single time and 20% to 30% taken by the ten largest. The sequencing sample was made of naive CD8+ T cells sorted from blood. The receptors come from a man aged 25 to 40 in good health.

In this sample, this clone turned up once. The rearrangement joins TRBV29-1 to TRBJ2-3; D ambiguous. Per germline, CDR1 SQVTM and CDR2 ANQGSEA. The CDR3 runs to 13 residues. Trimming removed 3 bases at V and 4 bases at J, with 11 bases between. CDR3: CSVDIGMPDTQYF. The DNA for the CDR3 is TGCAGCGTTGATATTGGGATGCCAGATACGCAGTATTTT.

The chain employs TRBV20-1 and TRBJ1-3, with D unclear. V gave up 4 bases and J gave up 3 bases, with 4 bases separating them. The CDR3 is made up of 11 amino acids. The germline V gene has CDR1 DFQATT and CDR2 SNEGSKA (reference sequence). CDR3 sequence (DNA): TGCAGTGCTACAGGTGGAAACACCATATATTTT. Residues: CSATGGNTIYF.

Details on this clone: Other DNA sequences from this sample encode an identical CDR3 as well. The chain links TRBV27 to TRBJ2-2, with a tentative D call TRBD1 (6 bases). This CDR3 region has 15 residues. Germline CDR1 MNHEY, CDR2 SMNVEV (reference sequence). Trimming took 0 bases from V and 5 from J, leaving 10 bases between them. The CDR3 DNA sequence: TGTGCCAGCAGTTTATCGAGAAGGGGGACCGGGGAGCTGTTTTTT. It translates to CASSLSRRGTGELFF.

The CDR3 coding sequence is TGTGCCAGCAGGCCAGACTGGGCGGGAGGCCCCAATGAGCAGTTCTTC. Translation gives CASRPDWAGGPNEQFF. The rearrangement links TRBV11-2 to TRBJ2-1, with 8 bases matching TRBD2. This CDR3 is built from 16 residues. After removal of 6 bases from V and 6 bases from J, the junction contained 13 bases not matched to a gene. The germline V gene encodes CDR1 SGHAT and CDR2 FQNNGV. Filled out from reference TRBV11-2 and TRBJ2-1, the complete variable domain reads EAGVAQSPRYKIIEKRQSVAFWCNPISGHATLYWYQQILGQGPKLLIQFQNNGVVDDSQLPKDRFSAERLKGVDSTLKIQPAKLEDSAVYLCASRPDWAGGPNEQFFGPGTRLTVL.

The chain uses TRBV4-1 and TRBJ1-4, with a tentative D call TRBD1 (6 bases). V was clipped by 0 bases and J by 8 bases, with 16 bases between them. This CDR3 region has 16 residues. CDR1 is MGHRA and CDR2 is YSYEKL in the germline V gene. The DNA for the CDR3 is TGCGCCAGCAGCCAAGACCCTCGAGGGGGATGGGAAAAACTGTTTTTT. It specifies CASSQDPRGGWEKLFF.

The chain couples TRBV19 to TRBJ2-7, with 8 bases fitting TRBD1. J gave up 0 bases and V 4 bases, and 8 bases lay outside the gene matches. Germline V gene data show CDR1 as LNHDA and CDR2 as SQIVND (reference sequence). This CDR3 comprises 16 residues. CDR3 nucleotide sequence: TGTGCCAGTAGTAACAGGACAGGGATAAGCTCCTACGAGCAGTACTTC. It codes for CASSNRTGISSYEQYF.

The rearrangement links TRBV27 to TRBJ2-1; D possibly corresponds to TRBD1 (5 bases). The CDR3 runs to 17 residues. Germline V lookup: CDR1 MNHEY, CDR2 SMNVEV (reference sequence). Trimming removed 7 bases at V and 1 base at J, with 20 bases between. In nucleotides, the CDR3 is TGTGCCAGCACCCTCACCCTACCAGGGCGGTCCTACAATGAGCAGTTCTTC. Amino acids: CASTLTLPGRSYNEQFF.

A remark on this clone: A junction boundary mismatches the germline segment, possibly from a read error. The V call is TRBV7-8, the J call TRBJ2-1; TRBD1 matches at 7 bases. This CDR3 spans 16 amino acids. The germline gives CDR1 SGHVS, CDR2 FQNEAQ. The CDR3 DNA reads as TGTGCCAGCAGTTTAGGAACGGGACAGCAATACAATGAGCAGTTCTTC. Translation gives CASSLGTGQQYNEQFF.

V and J are TRBV7-9 and TRBJ1-3, with D unresolved. V lost 6 bases, J lost 0 bases, and 6 bases lay in between. Germline assignment: CDR1 SEHNR and CDR2 FQNEAQ (reference sequence). The CDR3 loop spans 13 amino acids. The DNA for the CDR3 is TGTGCCAGCAGTGGGGTCTCTGGAAACACCATATATTTT. Residues: CASSGVSGNTIYF. Full variable domain (rest looked up from reference TRBV7-9 and TRBJ1-3): DTGVSQNPRHKITKRGQNVTFRCDPISEHNRLYWYRQTLGQGPEFLTYFQNEAQLEKSRLLSDRFSAERPKGSFSTLEIQRTEQGDSAMYLCASSGVSGNTIYFGEGSWLTVV.

The V call is TRBV7-9, the J call TRBJ1-1, with no clear D. The CDR3 totals 13 residues. Germline V gene data show CDR1 as SEHNR and CDR2 as FQNEAQ (reference sequence). V lost 5 bases, J lost 6 bases, and 13 bases lay in between. This chain's CDR3 is CASSDVLFAEAFF. CDR3 DNA: TGTGCCAGCAGCGACGTATTGTTCGCTGAAGCTTTCTTT.

The chain carries TRBV5-1 and TRBJ2-1; 7 positions agree with TRBD2. V trimming: 0 bases; J trimming: 5 bases; junction bases outside the gene matches: 2. The germline CDR1 and CDR2 sequences are SGHRS and YFSETQ. The CDR3 is 14 residues long. The CDR3: CASSLVGGNNEQFF. Written as DNA, the CDR3 is TGCGCCAGCAGCTTGGTGGGGGGGAACAATGAGCAGTTCTTC.

The chain uses TRBV7-9 and TRBJ2-1; 8 bases fit TRBD2. CDR1 and CDR2 (germline): SEHNR, FQNEAQ (reference sequence). CDR3 length equals 17 residues. Trimming took 2 bases from V and 6 from J; bases not matched to a gene: 12. The CDR3 sequence is CASSLPQSGSPVNEQFF. The CDR3 region has the DNA TGTGCCAGCAGCTTACCACAGAGCGGGAGTCCCGTCAATGAGCAGTTCTTC.

On this clone: Other DNA sequences of this sample code for an identical CDR3. V gene TRBV6-1 combines with J gene TRBJ2-2; 9 positions agree with TRBD1. In germline, CDR1 is MNHNS, CDR2 SASEGT. The CDR3 runs to 13 residues. The trim removed 8 bases at V and 4 bases at J, leaving 2 bases unmatched. The CDR3 sequence is CASETGGTGELFF. The CDR3 region has the DNA TGTGCCAGCGAGACAGGGGGCACCGGGGAGCTGTTTTTT.

V is TRBV7-2 and J is TRBJ1-2; the D is unclear. Trimming pared 7 bases from V and 8 bases from J, leaving 17 bases between. The V gene's germline CDR1 is SGHTA and CDR2 FQGNSA. This CDR3 contains 13 residues. CDR3: CASNGGSDYGYTF. The CDR3 nucleotides read TGTGCCAGCAACGGAGGGAGCGATTACGGCTACACCTTC. Filled out from reference TRBV7-2 and TRBJ1-2, the complete variable domain reads GAGVSQSPSNKVTEKGKDVELRCDPISGHTALYWYRQSLGQGLEFLIYFQGNSAPDKSGLPSDRFSAERTGGSVSTLTIQRTQQEDSAVYLCASNGGSDYGYTFGSGTRLTVV.

The chain uses TRBV27 and TRBJ2-3; D uncertain. The CDR3 has 14 amino acids. Germline V gene sequence: CDR1 MNHEY, CDR2 SMNVEV (reference sequence). The V and J ends lost 0 bases and 2 bases respectively, with 6 bases between them. CDR3 sequence reads: CASSLSYYTDTQYF. CDR3 DNA: TGTGCCAGCAGTTTATCTTATTACACAGATACGCAGTATTTT.

V usage is TRBV9 and J usage is TRBJ2-7, with a weak D call TRBD1 (5 bases). CDR3 size: 14 residues. V lost 2 bases and J 1 base, leaving 10 bases between the germline ends. Germline CDR1 and CDR2: SGDLS and YYNGEE. In DNA form, the CDR3 reads TGTGCCAGCAGCGTTGATCCAGGGTCCTACGAGCAGTACTTC. Translating gives CASSVDPGSYEQYF.

The V call is TRBV7-9, the J call TRBJ2-1; 13 bases fit TRBD2. CDR1 and CDR2 (germline): SEHNR, FQNEAQ (reference sequence). The CDR3 runs 15 residues. The ends lost 1 base at V and 8 bases at J; junction bases unmatched: 2. The CDR3 DNA is TGTGCCAGCAGCTTAGGGACTAGCGGGAGAGATGAGCAGTTCTTC. It encodes CASSLGTSGRDEQFF.

The chain employs TRBV6-1 and TRBJ2-7; 10 bases are a match to TRBD2. The trim removed 10 bases at V and 4 bases at J, leaving 4 bases unmatched. Germline V gene lookup returns CDR1 MNHNS and CDR2 SASEGT. The length of the CDR3 is 12 residues. CDR3 coding DNA: TGTGCCACCAGGACTAGCGGTTACGAGCAGTACTTC. Protein: CATRTSGYEQYF.

This chain uses TRBV7-9 with TRBJ2-1; the D is unclear. CDR1 is SEHNR, CDR2 FQNEAQ, per germline (reference sequence). Trimming removed 1 base at V and 6 bases at J, with 7 bases between. CDR3 length equals 13 residues. The CDR3 bases are TGTGCCAGCAGCTTAGAAGGCCCCAATGAGCAGTTCTTC. It yields the protein CASSLEGPNEQFF.

The chain couples TRBV6-5 to TRBJ2-1; 7 nucleotides align to TRBD1. There are 14 residues in the CDR3. V gave up 8 bases and J gave up 4 bases; unmatched junction bases: 8. Looked up from germline, CDR1 is MNHEY and CDR2 is SVGAGI. In nucleotides, the CDR3 is TGTGCCAGCCGTCCGGGACAGTTATACAATGAGCAGTTCTTC. This sequence encodes CASRPGQLYNEQFF.

In this sample, this clone turned up a few times. V and J are TRBV10-3 and TRBJ2-2; 7 bases match TRBD2. Trimming took 4 bases from V and 0 from J; bases not matched to a gene: 5. Per the germline V gene, CDR1 is ENHRY and CDR2 is SYGVKD. The CDR3 contains 16 residues. The CDR3, as DNA: TGTGCCATCAGTGGCGGGGGATCTTCGAACACCGGGGAGCTGTTTTTT. This translates into CAISGGGSSNTGELFF.

CDR3 DNA: TGTGCCAGCAGCGAGGGCGCCGGGGAGCTGTTTTTT. Translating gives CASSEGAGELFF. The chain links TRBV9 to TRBJ2-2; no clear D gene. V shed 3 bases and J shed 6 bases, with 6 bases lying between them. In germline, CDR1 is SGDLS, CDR2 YYNGEE. The CDR3 runs to 12 residues.

CDR3 sequence reads: CASSLDPSGMGSEQFF. CDR3 in DNA: TGTGCCAGCAGCTTAGATCCTAGCGGGATGGGTAGTGAGCAGTTCTTC. V and J are TRBV7-9 and TRBJ2-1; 9 positions agree with TRBD2. The CDR3 is 16 amino acids. Germline trimming cut 1 base from V and 9 bases from J; bases unmatched to any gene: 10. CDR1 and CDR2 from the germline V gene are SEHNR and FQNEAQ (reference sequence).

This chain connects TRBV5-1 to TRBJ2-3; D possibly uses TRBD1 or TRBD2 (5 bases each). Germline CDR1 reads SGHRS; CDR2 reads YFSETQ. V was pared by 1 base and J by 4 bases, with 13 bases between. The CDR3 spans 15 residues. CDR3 in amino acids: CASSLLGGAADTQYF. For the CDR3, the DNA is TGCGCCAGCAGCTTGCTTGGGGGTGCGGCAGATACGCAGTATTTT.

The genes are TRBV15 and TRBJ2-2, with 9 bases aligning to TRBD1. This CDR3 has 17 residues. Germline values: CDR1 LNHNV, CDR2 YYDKDF (reference sequence). J was trimmed by 5 bases and V by 0 bases; bases with no gene match: 7. The CDR3 bases are TGTGCCACCAGCAGAGAGGGCGGTGACAGGGGGACCGGGGAGCTGTTTTTT. It translates to CATSREGGDRGTGELFF.

This clone appeared once. The rearrangement uses TRBV7-2 and TRBJ1-5; perhaps TRBD1 as D (5 bases). Germline CDR1 is SGHTA and CDR2 is FQGNSA. The CDR3 spans 15 residues. With 1 base removed from V and 0 bases from J, the gap between germline ends came to 7 bases. In nucleotides, the CDR3 is TGTGCCAGCAGCTTAGAGGGGAATAGCAATCAGCCCCAGCATTTT. Its translation: CASSLEGNSNQPQHF.

The chain has TRBV13 and TRBJ2-7; 8 positions agree with TRBD1. Germline lookup yields CDR1 PRHDT and CDR2 FYEKMQ (reference sequence). This CDR3 region has 16 residues. The J segment lost 2 bases and the V segment lost 5 bases, leaving 11 bases of the junction unmatched. CDR3: CASSRDGTGLTYEQYF. The CDR3 DNA reads as TGTGCCAGCAGCCGCGATGGGACAGGTCTAACCTACGAGCAGTACTTC.